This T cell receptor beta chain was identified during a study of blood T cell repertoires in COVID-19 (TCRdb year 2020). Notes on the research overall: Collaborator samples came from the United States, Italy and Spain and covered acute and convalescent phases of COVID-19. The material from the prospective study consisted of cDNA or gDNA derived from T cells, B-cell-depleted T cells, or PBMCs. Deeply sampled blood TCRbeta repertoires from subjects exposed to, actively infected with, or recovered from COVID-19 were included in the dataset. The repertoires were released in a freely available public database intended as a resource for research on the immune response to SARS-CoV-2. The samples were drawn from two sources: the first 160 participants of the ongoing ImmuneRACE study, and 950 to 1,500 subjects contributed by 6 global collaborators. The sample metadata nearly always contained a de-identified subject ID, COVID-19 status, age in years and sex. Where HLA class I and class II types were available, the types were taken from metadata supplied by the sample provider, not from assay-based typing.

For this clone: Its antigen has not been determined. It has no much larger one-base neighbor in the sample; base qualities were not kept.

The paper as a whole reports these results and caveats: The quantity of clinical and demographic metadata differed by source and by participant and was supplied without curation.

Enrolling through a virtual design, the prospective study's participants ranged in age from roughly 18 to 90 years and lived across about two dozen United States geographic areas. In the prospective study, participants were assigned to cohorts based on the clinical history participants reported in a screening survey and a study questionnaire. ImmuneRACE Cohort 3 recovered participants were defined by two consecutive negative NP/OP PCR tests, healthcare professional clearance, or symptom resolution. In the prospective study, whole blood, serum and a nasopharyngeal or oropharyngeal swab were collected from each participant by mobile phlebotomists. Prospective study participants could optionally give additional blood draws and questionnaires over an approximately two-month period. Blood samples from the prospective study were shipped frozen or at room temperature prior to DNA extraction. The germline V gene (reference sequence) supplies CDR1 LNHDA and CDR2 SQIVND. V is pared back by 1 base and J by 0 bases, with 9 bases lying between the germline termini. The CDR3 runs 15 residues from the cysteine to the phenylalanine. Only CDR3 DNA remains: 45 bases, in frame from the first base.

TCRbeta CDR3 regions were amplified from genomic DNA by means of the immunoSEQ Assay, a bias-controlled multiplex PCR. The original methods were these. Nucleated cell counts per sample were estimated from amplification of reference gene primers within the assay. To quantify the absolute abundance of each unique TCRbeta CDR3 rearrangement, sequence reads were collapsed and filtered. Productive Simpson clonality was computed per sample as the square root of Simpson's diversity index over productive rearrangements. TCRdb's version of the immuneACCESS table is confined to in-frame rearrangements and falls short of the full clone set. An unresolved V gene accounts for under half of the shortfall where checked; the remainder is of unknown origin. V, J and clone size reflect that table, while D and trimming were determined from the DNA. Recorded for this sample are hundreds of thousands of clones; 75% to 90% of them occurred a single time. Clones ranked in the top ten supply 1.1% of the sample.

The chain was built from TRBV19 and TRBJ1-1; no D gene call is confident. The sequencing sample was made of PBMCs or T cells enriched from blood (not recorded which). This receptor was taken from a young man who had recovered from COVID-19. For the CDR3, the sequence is CASSIATVMNTEAFF. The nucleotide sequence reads TGTGCCAGTAGTATAGCAACGGTGATGAACACTGAAGCTTTCTTT.